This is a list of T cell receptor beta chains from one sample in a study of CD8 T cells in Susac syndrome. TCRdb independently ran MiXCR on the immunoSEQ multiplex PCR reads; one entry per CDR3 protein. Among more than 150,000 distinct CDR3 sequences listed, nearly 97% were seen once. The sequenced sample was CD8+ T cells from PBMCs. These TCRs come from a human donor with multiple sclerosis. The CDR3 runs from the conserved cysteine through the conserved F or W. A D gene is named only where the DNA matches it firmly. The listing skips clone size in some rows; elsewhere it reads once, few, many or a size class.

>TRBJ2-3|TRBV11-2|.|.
TGTGCCAGCAGCTTTCTCGGGACGGCTAGCACAGATACGCAGTATTTT
CASSFLGTASTDTQYF
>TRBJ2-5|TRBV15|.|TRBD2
TGTGCCACCAGCAGAGATAGGACCTCGGGACTAGTGGGTGGAGAGACCCAGTACTTC
CATSRDRTSGLVGGETQYF
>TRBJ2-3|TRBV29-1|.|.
TGCAGCGTTGCTTTGTATACGCAGTATTTT
CSVALYTQYF
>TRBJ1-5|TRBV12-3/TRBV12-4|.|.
TGTGCCAGCAGTTTATCGGGTAATAATCAGCCCCAGCATTTT
CASSLSGNNQPQHF
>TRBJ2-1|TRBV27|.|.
TGTGCCAGCAGCGGGCGTGGCAATGAGCAGTTCTTC
CASSGRGNEQFF
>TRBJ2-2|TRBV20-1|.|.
TGCAGTGCTAGGTCCGTGGACAGCCGATGGATCGGGGAGCTGTTTTTT
CSARSVDSRWIGELFF
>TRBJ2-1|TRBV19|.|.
TGTGCCAGTAGTATAGGAGATGAGCAGTTCTTC
CASSIGDEQFF
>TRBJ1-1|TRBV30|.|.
TGTGCCTGGGACCTACAGGGAACTGAAGCTTTCTTT
CAWDLQGTEAFF
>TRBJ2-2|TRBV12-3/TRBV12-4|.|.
TGTGCCAGCAGTTCCAGAGACGGGTACACCGGGGAGCTGTTTTTT
CASSSRDGYTGELFF
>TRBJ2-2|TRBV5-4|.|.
TGTGCCAGCAGCGGCCGCATTACCGGGGAGCTGTTTTTT
CASSGRITGELFF
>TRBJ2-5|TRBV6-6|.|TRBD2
TGTGCCAGCAGTATCCCCGGGGAGCGGGGTACCCAGTACTTC
CASSIPGERGTQYF
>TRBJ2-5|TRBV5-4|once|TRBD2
TGTGCCAGCAGCTTAGGAGGTAGCGGGGCATCCCAAGAGACCCAGTACTTC
CASSLGGSGASQETQYF
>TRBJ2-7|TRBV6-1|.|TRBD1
TGTGCCAGCAGTGATGGGACAGGGGTCCTCTACGGGCAGTACTTC
CASSDGTGVLYGQYF
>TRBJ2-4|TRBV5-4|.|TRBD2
TGTGCCAGCAGCCCGACTAGCGGGGCCAAAAACATTCAGTACTTC
CASSPTSGAKNIQYF
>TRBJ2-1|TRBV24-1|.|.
TGTGCCACTCAGTCGGGCAGCGATTTCCACAATGAGCAGTTCTTC
CATQSGSDFHNEQFF
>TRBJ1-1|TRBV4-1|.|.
TGCGCCAGCAGCCAAGGAAGGCCTGAAGCTTTCTTT
CASSQGRPEAFF
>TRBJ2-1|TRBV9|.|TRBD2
TGTGCCAGCAGCGTAGTTCCTCTAACGGGGGGTTTCTCCTACAATGAGCAGTTCTTC
CASSVVPLTGGFSYNEQFF
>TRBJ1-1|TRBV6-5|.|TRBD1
TGTGCCAGCACCTCAAGGCGGGACAGGGTCACTGAAGCTTTCTTT
CASTSRRDRVTEAFF
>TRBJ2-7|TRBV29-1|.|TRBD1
TGCAGTGGCCGGGACAGGGAAAGCGAGCAGTACTTC
CSGRDRESEQYF
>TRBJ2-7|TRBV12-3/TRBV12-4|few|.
TGTGCCAGCAGGGACTCGTACGAGCAGTACTTC
CASRDSYEQYF
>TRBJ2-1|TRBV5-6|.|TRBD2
TGTGCCAGCAGCCCCGAGGGAGCGGGGGGACGAAATGAGCAGTTCTTC
CASSPEGAGGRNEQFF
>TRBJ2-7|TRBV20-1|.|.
TGCAGTGCTAGAGGGGGGGGGCTCGAGCAGTACTTC
CSARGGGLEQYF
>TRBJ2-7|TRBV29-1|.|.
TGCAGCGTTGTTAGGCCGGAAACCTACGAGCAGTACTTC
CSVVRPETYEQYF
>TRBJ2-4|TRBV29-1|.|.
TGCAGCGTTGACAGGGGGGACATTCAGTACTTC
CSVDRGDIQYF
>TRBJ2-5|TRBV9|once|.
TGTGCCAGCAGCCTTAAGACGGGACACGCGGAGACCCAGTACTTC
CASSLKTGHAETQYF
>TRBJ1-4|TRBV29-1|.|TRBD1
TGCAGCGCCGCCGGGACAGGGCGGAATGTTGATGAAAAACTGTTTTTT
CSAAGTGRNVDEKLFF
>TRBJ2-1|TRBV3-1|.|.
TGTGCCAGCAGCCTGGGGCCGTACAATGAGCAGTTCTTC
CASSLGPYNEQFF
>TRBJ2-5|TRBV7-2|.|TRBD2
TGTGCCAGCAGCTTAACCCCCTCTAGCGGGGGCCTCCAAGAGACCCAGTACTTC
CASSLTPSSGGLQETQYF
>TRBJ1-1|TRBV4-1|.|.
TGCGCCAGCAGCCAAGTCGGGAGAGTGAACACTGAAGCTTTCTTT
CASSQVGRVNTEAFF
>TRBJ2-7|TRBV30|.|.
TGTGCCGGCGGGGTGGACCAGAGGAGGTTCGAGCAGTACTTC
CAGGVDQRRFEQYF
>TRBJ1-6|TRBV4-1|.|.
TGCGCCAGCAGCCCTACCAGGGAGGGTTCACCCCTCCACTTT
CASSPTREGSPLHF
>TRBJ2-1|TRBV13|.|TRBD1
TGTGCCAGCGCGAACAGGGGCTACAATGAGCAGTTCTTC
CASANRGYNEQFF
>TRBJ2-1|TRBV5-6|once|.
TGTGCCAGCAGCCTCCGGGCCCTCCCCAATGAGCAGTTCTTC
CASSLRALPNEQFF
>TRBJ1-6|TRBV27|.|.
TGTGCCAGCAGTGTATTCCCCCCGGGGCAGAATAATTCACCCCTCCACTTT
CASSVFPPGQNNSPLHF
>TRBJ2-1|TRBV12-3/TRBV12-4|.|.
TGTGCCAGCAGCTACGGGGGTGGATACAATGAGCAGTTCTTC
CASSYGGGYNEQFF
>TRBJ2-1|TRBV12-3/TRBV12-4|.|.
TGTGCCAGCAGTTTTGGGAGGGGGCTTAACAATGAGCAGTTCTTC
CASSFGRGLNNEQFF
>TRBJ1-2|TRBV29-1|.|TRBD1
TGCAGCGCATCTTGGTCCGGACAGGGGCCCTATGGCTACACTTTC
CSASWSGQGPYGYTF
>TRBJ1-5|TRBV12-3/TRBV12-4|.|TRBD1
TGTGCCAGCAGTTCCGACAGGGAGCTGATAACCCAGCATTTT
CASSSDRELITQHF
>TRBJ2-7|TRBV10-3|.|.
TGTGCCATTGGGGTAGTCTCCTACGAGCAGTACTTC
CAIGVVSYEQYF
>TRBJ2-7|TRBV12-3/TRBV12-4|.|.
TGTGCCAGCAGTCCCTCCCTCTTCGCGGGGTCCGAGCAGTACTTC
CASSPSLFAGSEQYF
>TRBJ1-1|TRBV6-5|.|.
TGTGCCAGCAGCCCCTCCAAGAACACTGAAGCTTTCTTT
CASSPSKNTEAFF